The sequence of this T cell receptor (beta chain) was determined in a study of beta chain features in type 1 diabetes. Points from the study as a whole: The study found that naive, central memory and Treg TCRB repertoires appeared more similar in patients than in healthy donors. PCR, the amplification step, might favor shorter templates, equally in patients and controls. A potential influence of HLA type upon TCRB rearrangement remained unresolved herein.

Sequenced material consisted of expressed TCRB transcripts (all of the isolated RNA was reverse transcribed). Here immunoSEQ multiplex PCR was the method, and the copy in TCRdb shows in-frame clones only, minus some. The sample lists 680,000 or so clones; about 16% were seen once. The V gene's germline CDR1 is SGHTA and CDR2 FQGNSA. There are 15 residues in the CDR3. Trimming took 2 bases from V and 5 from J, leaving 12 bases between them. In its sample, this clone was seen a few times. Its antigen is undetermined. The chain recombines TRBV7-2 with TRBJ1-4; a weak D match, TRBD1 (6 bases). This receptor was identified in a man aged 18-30 years in good health. Material for sequencing was naive CD4+ T cells from blood. CDR3 sequence: CASSLFRTANEKLFF. In nucleotides, the CDR3 is TGTGCCAGCAGCTTATTCCGGACAGCCAATGAAAAACTGTTTTTT.